These 13 T cell receptor beta chains were sequenced from one sample in a study of T cell responses to AZD1222 COVID-19 vaccine. Libraries were prepared by immunoSEQ multiplex PCR; TCRdb keeps only in-frame clonotypes and omits some of them. The sample yields 150,000 to 190,000 clones, approximately 91% seen once. The sample in question was peripheral blood, obtained 28 days after the second AZD1222 dose. The receptors shown here come from an adult who received the AZD1222 COVID-19 vaccine.

The CDR3 region is CASSPSGAPYEQYF. The CDR3 region has the DNA TGTGCCAGCAGCCCATCAGGGGCACCCTACGAGCAGTACTTC. The chain couples TRBV7-9 to TRBJ2-7; D might be TRBD1 (6 bases). The CDR3 contains 14 residues. Looked up from germline, CDR1 is SEHNR and CDR2 is FQNEAQ (reference sequence). With 5 bases removed from V and 2 bases from J, the gap between germline ends came to 13 bases.

The chain carries TRBV28 and TRBJ1-4, with 8 nucleotides matching TRBD1. CDR1 and CDR2 from the germline V gene are MDHEN and SYDVKM. CDR3 length: 11 amino acids. V trimming: 6 bases; J trimming: 13 bases; junction bases outside the gene matches: 4. The CDR3 bases are TGTGCCAGCAGGGGACAGGTTTCACTGTTTTTT. This encodes CASRGQVSLFF.

V and J are TRBV4-1 and TRBJ1-4, with unresolved D. Germline CDR1 and CDR2: MGHRA and YSYEKL. CDR3 length: 13 amino acids. The V gene lost 1 base and the J gene lost 5 bases, with 5 bases spanning the gap. Written as DNA, the CDR3 is TGCGCCAGCAGCCAAGTACTGAATGAAAAACTGTTTTTT. This translates into CASSQVLNEKLFF.

This chain connects TRBV28 to TRBJ2-1; D not resolved. Trimming took 7 bases from V and 6 from J, leaving 16 bases between them. This CDR3 contains 14 residues. CDR1 is MDHEN, CDR2 SYDVKM, per germline. CDR3 region: CASMAPGPGNEQFF. CDR3 DNA: TGTGCCAGCATGGCTCCGGGTCCGGGCAATGAGCAGTTCTTC.

V and J are TRBV15 and TRBJ1-4, with D possibly matching TRBD1 (5 bases). CDR3 length: 16 residues. Trimming shortened V by 0 bases and J by 8 bases, and 16 bases separated the two germline ends. Germline V CDR1 and CDR2: LNHNV, YYDKDF (reference sequence). The CDR3 DNA reads TGTGCCACCAGCAGAGATAGTCCAGGGCTCTCGGAAAAACTGTTTTTT. It codes for CATSRDSPGLSEKLFF.

This CDR3 reads CASSGLAGIIYEQYF. In DNA, the CDR3 is TGTGCCAGCAGTGGACTAGCGGGAATAATATACGAGCAGTACTTC. The V and J genes are TRBV6-2 or TRBV6-3 and TRBJ2-7; 12 bases agree with TRBD2. The CDR3 sequence is 15 residues long. The trim removed 5 bases at V and 4 bases at J, leaving 6 bases unmatched. CDR1 and CDR2 from the germline V gene are MNHEY and SVGEGT.

The CDR3 DNA reads as TGTGCCAGCAGCCACCACGACAGAGGCCCGACCGGGGAGCTGTTTTTT. Translated, it gives CASSHHDRGPTGELFF. The genes are TRBV3-1 (or the pseudogene TRBV3-2) and TRBJ2-2; D possibly corresponds to TRBD1 (5 bases). V dropped 3 bases and J dropped 5 bases, with 16 bases sitting between them. Germline V gene lookup returns CDR1 LGHDT and CDR2 YNNKEL (reference sequence). The CDR3 is made up of 16 amino acids.

The chain carries TRBV27 and TRBJ1-2; TRBD1 is a possible D gene (6 bases). The ends were cut back, 3 bases at V and 4 bases at J, with 9 bases in the middle. The CDR3 is made up of 13 amino acids. Looked up from germline, CDR1 is MNHEY and CDR2 is SMNVEV (reference sequence). Written as DNA, the CDR3 is TGTGCCAGCAGTTTGGACAGAGGCTATGGCTACACCTTC. Its protein product is CASSLDRGYGYTF.

This clone occurred a few times. CDR3 in amino acids: CASSWDLNTGELFF. The CDR3 DNA reads as TGCGCCAGCAGCTGGGACTTGAACACCGGGGAGCTGTTTTTT. The gene calls are TRBV5-1 and TRBJ2-2; a possible D gene is TRBD2 (6 bases). Germline CDR1 SGHRS, CDR2 YFSETQ. This CDR3 contains 14 residues. V was shortened by 3 bases and J by 1 base, with 7 bases between the two germline ends.

V gene TRBV4-1 combines with J gene TRBJ1-1; tentatively, D is TRBD1 (5 bases). The CDR3 runs to 18 residues. Per the germline V gene, CDR1 is MGHRA and CDR2 is YSYEKL. Trimming cost V 0 bases and J 0 bases, with 17 bases left between them. The CDR3 DNA reads as TGCGCCAGCAGCCAAGAGGGACGGCGATCGACTGTGAACACTGAAGCTTTCTTT. As protein: CASSQEGRRSTVNTEAFF.

The chain links TRBV7-6 to TRBJ2-1; D tentatively reads TRBD1 or TRBD2 (6 bases each). The CDR3 extends over 14 amino acids. V was trimmed by 5 bases and J by 5 bases, leaving 13 bases between them. The V gene's germline CDR1 is SGHVS and CDR2 FNYEAQ. CDR3 protein: CASSPQGLNNEQFF. The CDR3 DNA sequence: TGTGCCAGCAGCCCACAGGGACTCAACAATGAGCAGTTCTTC.

The genes are TRBV7-2 and TRBJ1-3; perhaps TRBD1 as D (6 bases). Per the germline V gene, CDR1 is SGHTA and CDR2 is FQGNSA. The V and J ends lost 5 bases and 0 bases respectively, with 20 bases between them. This CDR3 region has 18 residues. The CDR3 DNA sequence: TGTGCCAGCAGCCCCCGCAGGGGACTCTCCCTCTCTGGAAACACCATATATTTT. Translated, it gives CASSPRRGLSLSGNTIYF.

The CDR3 sequence: CASSLPVTDGYGYTF. The CDR3 nucleotides read TGTGCCAGCAGTTTACCCGTAACTGACGGCTATGGCTACACCTTC. The chain combines TRBV28 with TRBJ1-2; D not resolved. V lost 2 bases and J lost 4, with 14 bases in between. The CDR3 loop spans 15 amino acids. Germline V lookup: CDR1 MDHEN, CDR2 SYDVKM.